This T cell receptor beta chain was sequenced in a study of T-cell memory formation after mild COVID-19. Looking at the study overall: TCR clusters were mostly donor specific. Overall study findings and caveats: Pre-infection memory already had some responding clones, implying cross-reactive memory joined.

5'RACE with constant-segment primers yielded barcoded, UMI-tagged TCR alpha and TCR beta cDNA libraries. One entry per CDR3 protein, called by TCRdb with MiXCR from the 5' RACE reads. The profile covers about 400,000 distinct CDR3 sequences, with about a quarter appearing a single time and about an eighth taken by the ten largest. The length of the CDR3 is 15 residues. The ends were cut back, 3 bases at V and 4 bases at J, with 17 bases in the middle. Germline loops: CDR1 SGHDT, CDR2 YYEEEE. Regarding this clonotype: Antigen: not known.

This chain joins TRBV5-6 and TRBJ2-7; perhaps TRBD2 as D (9 bases). This sequence was found in an adult woman who had mild COVID-19 (a few samples of this study predate the infection). Cell type and time point are not known. What was sequenced was PBMCs or a T cell subset sorted from them (not recorded which). CDR3 nucleotide sequence: TGTGCCAGCAGCTCGCAGGGGGCGGGAGGGTACGAGCAGTACTTC. It specifies CASSSQGAGGYEQYF.